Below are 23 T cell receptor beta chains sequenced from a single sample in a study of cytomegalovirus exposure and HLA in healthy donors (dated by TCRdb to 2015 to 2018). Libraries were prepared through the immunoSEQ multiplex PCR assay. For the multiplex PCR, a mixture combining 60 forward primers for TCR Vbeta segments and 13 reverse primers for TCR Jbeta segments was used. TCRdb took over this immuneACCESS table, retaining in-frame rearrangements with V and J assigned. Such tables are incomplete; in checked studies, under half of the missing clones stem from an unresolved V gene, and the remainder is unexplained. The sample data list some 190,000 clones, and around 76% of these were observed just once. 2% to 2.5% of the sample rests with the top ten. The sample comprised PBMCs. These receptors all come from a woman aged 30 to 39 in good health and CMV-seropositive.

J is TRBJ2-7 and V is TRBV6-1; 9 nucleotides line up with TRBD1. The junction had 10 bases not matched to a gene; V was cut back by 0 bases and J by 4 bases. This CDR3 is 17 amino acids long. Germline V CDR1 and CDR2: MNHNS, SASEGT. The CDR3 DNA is TGTGCCAGCAGTGAAGCACCCAGGGGGACAGGGATATACGAGCAGTACTTC. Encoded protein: CASSEAPRGTGIYEQYF.

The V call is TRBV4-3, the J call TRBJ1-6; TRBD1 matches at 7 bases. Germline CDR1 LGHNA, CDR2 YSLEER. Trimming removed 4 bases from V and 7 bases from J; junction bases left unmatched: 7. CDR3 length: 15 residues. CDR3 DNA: TGCGCCAGCAGCCCGACAGGGTCTGACAATTCACCCCTCCACTTT. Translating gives CASSPTGSDNSPLHF.

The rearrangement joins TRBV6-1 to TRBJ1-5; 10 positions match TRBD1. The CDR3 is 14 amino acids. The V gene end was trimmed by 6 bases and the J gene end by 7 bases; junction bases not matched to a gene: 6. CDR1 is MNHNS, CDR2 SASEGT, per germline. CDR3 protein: CASRPDRGIQPQHF. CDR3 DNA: TGTGCCAGCAGGCCGGACAGGGGGATACAGCCCCAGCATTTT.

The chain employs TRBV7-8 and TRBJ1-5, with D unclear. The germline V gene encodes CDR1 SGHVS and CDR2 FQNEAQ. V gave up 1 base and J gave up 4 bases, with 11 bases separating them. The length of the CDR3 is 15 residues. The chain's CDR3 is CASSLGREPNQPQHF. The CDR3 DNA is TGTGCCAGCAGCTTAGGACGGGAACCTAATCAGCCCCAGCATTTT.

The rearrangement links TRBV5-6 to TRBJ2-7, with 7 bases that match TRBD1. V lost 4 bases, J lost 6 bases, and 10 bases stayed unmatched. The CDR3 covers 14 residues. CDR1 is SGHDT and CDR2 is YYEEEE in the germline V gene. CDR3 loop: CASSIPTGPLEQYF. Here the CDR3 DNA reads TGTGCCAGCAGCATCCCGACAGGGCCCCTCGAGCAGTACTTC.

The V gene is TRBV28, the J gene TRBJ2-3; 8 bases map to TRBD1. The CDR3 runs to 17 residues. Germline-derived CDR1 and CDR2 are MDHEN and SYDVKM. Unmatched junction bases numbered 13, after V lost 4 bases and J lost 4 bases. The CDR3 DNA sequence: TGTGCCAGCAGTTCGGACAGGGAAAGGGGCACAGCAGATACGCAGTATTTT. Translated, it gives CASSSDRERGTADTQYF.

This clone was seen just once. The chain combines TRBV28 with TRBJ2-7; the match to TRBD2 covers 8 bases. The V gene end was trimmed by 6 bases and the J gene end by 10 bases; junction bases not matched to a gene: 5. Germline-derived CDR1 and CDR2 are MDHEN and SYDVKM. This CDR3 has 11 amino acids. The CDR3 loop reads CASRSGGGQYF. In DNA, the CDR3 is TGTGCCAGCAGATCCGGGGGGGGACAGTACTTC.

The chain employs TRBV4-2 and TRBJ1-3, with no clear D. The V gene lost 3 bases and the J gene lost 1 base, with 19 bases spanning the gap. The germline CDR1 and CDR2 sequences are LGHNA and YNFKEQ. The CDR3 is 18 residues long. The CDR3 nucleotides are TGTGCCAGCAGCCACGCCCTTCAAGGGCGCGGGTCTGGAAACACCATATATTTT. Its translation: CASSHALQGRGSGNTIYF.

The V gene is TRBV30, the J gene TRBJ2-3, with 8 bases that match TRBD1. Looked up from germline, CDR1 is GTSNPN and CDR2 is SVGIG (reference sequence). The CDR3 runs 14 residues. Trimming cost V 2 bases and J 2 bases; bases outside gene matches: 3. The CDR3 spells CAWSPGQATDTQYF. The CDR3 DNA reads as TGTGCCTGGAGTCCGGGACAGGCCACAGATACGCAGTATTTT.

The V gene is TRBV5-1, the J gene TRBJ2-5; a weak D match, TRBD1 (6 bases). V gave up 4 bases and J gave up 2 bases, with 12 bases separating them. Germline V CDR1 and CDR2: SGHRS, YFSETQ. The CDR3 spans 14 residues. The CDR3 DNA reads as TGCGCCAGCAGCGCCTGGACAGCACAAGAGACCCAGTACTTC. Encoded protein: CASSAWTAQETQYF.

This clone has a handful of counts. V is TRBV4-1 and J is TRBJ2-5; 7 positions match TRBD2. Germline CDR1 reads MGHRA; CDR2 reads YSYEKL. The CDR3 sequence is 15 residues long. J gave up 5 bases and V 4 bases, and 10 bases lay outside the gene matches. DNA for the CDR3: TGCGCCAGCAGCCGCCTCGGGGGTAGCGGGGAGACCCAGTACTTC. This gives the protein CASSRLGGSGETQYF.

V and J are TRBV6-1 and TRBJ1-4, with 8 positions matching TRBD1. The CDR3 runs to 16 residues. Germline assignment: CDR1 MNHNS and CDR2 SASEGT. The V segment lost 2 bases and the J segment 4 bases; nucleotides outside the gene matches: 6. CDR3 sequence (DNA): TGTGCCAGCAGTGAAACCCCAGGACAGGGTAATGAAAAACTGTTTTTT. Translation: CASSETPGQGNEKLFF.

CDR3 sequence (DNA): TGTGCCAGCAGCCAAGTTCGGTCGGGGAGGACCGGGGAGCTGTTTTTT. This gives the protein CASSQVRSGRTGELFF. V is TRBV14 and J is TRBJ2-2; D perhaps matches TRBD2 (6 bases). Trimming pared 1 base from V and 5 bases from J, leaving 14 bases between. This CDR3 is built from 16 residues. Germline CDR1 reads SGHDN; CDR2 reads FVKESK.

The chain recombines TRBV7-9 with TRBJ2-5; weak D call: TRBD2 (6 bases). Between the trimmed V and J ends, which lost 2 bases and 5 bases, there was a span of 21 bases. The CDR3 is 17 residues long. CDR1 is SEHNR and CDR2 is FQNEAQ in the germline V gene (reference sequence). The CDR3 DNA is TGTGCCAGCAGCTTATTTCAATCAATCAGAGGAGGGGAGACCCAGTACTTC. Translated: CASSLFQSIRGGETQYF.

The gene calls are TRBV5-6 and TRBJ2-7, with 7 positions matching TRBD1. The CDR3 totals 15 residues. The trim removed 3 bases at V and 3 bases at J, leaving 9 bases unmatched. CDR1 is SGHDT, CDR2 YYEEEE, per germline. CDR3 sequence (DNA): TGTGCCAGCAGCTACCGGGACAGACAATTCTACGAGCAGTACTTC. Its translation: CASSYRDRQFYEQYF.

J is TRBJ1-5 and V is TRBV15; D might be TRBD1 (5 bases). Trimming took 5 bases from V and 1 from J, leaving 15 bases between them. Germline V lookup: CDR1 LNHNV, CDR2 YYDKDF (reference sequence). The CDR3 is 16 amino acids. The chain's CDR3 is CATSGRDLGSNQPQHF. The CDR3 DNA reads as TGTGCCACCAGCGGCCGGGACTTGGGAAGCAATCAGCCCCAGCATTTT.

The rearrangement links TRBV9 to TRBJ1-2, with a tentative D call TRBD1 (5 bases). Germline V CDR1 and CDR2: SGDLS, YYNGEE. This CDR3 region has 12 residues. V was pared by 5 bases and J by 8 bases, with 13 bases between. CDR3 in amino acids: CASRSRAGGYTF. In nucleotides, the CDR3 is TGTGCCAGCAGATCCAGGGCTGGAGGCTACACCTTC.

The CDR3 reads CASSQEMGTSGTPRLFF. Written as DNA, the CDR3 is TGCGCCAGCAGCCAAGAAATGGGGACTAGCGGGACCCCCCGTTTGTTCTTC. The chain has TRBV4-1 and TRBJ2-1; 13 nucleotides agree with TRBD2. V shed 0 bases, J shed 15 bases, and the junction held 14 bases outside the gene matches. The CDR3 consists of 17 residues. CDR1 is MGHRA, CDR2 YSYEKL, per germline.

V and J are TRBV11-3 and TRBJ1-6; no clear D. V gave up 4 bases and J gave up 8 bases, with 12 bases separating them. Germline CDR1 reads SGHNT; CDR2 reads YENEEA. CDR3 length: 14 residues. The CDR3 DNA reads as TGTGCCAGCAGCTCACGCGTATATGATTCACCCCTCCACTTT. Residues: CASSSRVYDSPLHF.

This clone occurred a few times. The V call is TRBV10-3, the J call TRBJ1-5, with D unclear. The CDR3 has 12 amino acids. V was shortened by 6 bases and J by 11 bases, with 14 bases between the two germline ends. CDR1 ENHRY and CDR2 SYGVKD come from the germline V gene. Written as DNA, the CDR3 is TGTGCCATCAGGGATAGCCGAAATGCCCAGCATTTT. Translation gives CAIRDSRNAQHF.

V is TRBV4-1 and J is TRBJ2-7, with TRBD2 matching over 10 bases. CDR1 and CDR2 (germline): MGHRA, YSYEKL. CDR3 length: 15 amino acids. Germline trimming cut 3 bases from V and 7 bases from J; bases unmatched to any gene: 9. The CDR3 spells CASSQRAGGPGEQYF. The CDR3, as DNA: TGCGCCAGCAGCCAGAGAGCGGGGGGGCCTGGGGAGCAGTACTTC.

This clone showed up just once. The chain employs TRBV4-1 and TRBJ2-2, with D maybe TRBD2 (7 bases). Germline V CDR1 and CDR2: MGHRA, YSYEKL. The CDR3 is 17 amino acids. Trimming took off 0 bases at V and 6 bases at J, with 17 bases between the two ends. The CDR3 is CASSQDLPGGRSGELFF. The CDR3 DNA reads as TGCGCCAGCAGCCAAGATCTGCCGGGGGGCCGTTCCGGGGAGCTGTTTTTT.

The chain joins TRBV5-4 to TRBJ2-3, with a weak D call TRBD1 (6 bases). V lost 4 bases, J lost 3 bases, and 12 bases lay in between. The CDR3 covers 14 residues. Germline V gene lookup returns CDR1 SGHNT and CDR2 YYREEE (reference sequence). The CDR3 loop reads CASSKQGRTDTQYF. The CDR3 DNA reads TGTGCCAGCAGCAAACAGGGAAGGACAGATACGCAGTATTTT.